Given below is one T cell receptor (beta chain) in context. The V end lost 2 bases, the J end lost 0 bases, and 20 bases lay between the germline ends. CDR1 and CDR2 (germline): GTSNPN, SVGIG (reference sequence). This CDR3 has 18 residues. The sample comes from a study of blood T cell repertoires in COVID-19. Looking at the study overall: Collection of acute and convalescent COVID-19 samples took place in the United States, Italy and Spain. Sources were T cells, B-cell-depleted T cells, or PBMCs; the material itself was cDNA or gDNA.

Per the original data handling: For nucleated cells, counts were estimated from reference gene primer amplification. The repertoire was sequenced with immunoSEQ multiplex PCR; TCRdb's copy has only in-frame clones and lacks some. V and J calls and clone size are those listed in that table; D and trimming were worked out from the DNA. The data show around 120,000 clones, with 80% seen just once and approximately 25% held by the top ten. The sequenced material came from peripheral blood. This TCR was recovered from a human donor in a cohort sampled during active COVID-19. This chain links TRBV30 with TRBJ1-5; D might be TRBD1 (6 bases). The CDR3 bases are TGTGCCTGGAGTCGTCGGGGGGGCGGCCCTTATAGCAATCAGCCCCAGCATTTT. Encoded protein: CAWSRRGGGPYSNQPQHF.